This T cell receptor (beta chain) was recovered during a study of blood T cell repertoires in COVID-19. Study information: From T cells, B-cell-depleted T cells, or PBMCs came the material, which was cDNA or gDNA.

Sequencing was performed with immunoSEQ multiplex PCR; in TCRdb, only in-frame clones are kept and a portion is missing. The profile covers roughly 110,000 clones, with 84% appearing a single time and about 4% taken by the ten largest. Germline values: CDR1 KGHSH, CDR2 LQKENI. V lost 4 bases and J 1 base, leaving 8 bases between the germline ends. This CDR3 is built from 14 residues. Sequencing was carried out using peripheral blood. This chain links TRBV18 with TRBJ1-5; D is perhaps TRBD1 (5 bases). This clonotype was obtained from a human donor in a cohort sampled during active COVID-19. CDR3 nucleotide sequence: TGTGCCAGCTCACAGTCAGGGAGCAATCAGCCCCAGCATTTT. It yields the protein CASSQSGSNQPQHF.